This T cell receptor (beta chain) was identified during a study of blood T cell repertoires in COVID-19. On the study more broadly: T cells, B-cell-depleted T cells, or PBMCs provided the cDNA or gDNA that served as material.

This CDR3 contains 16 residues. V was clipped by 0 bases and J by 2 bases; unmatched bases: 6. The germline gives CDR1 MGHRA, CDR2 YSYEKL. Original methodology: Reference gene primer amplification gave nucleated cell count estimates. The method was immunoSEQ multiplex PCR; TCRdb's version includes in-frame clones alone and lacks a portion of them. The D gene and trimming were derived from the DNA, and the V and J assignments and clone size from that table. The data contain some 160,000 clones, approximately 90% of them seen just once; the ten biggest clones take up about 2.5%. Material for sequencing was peripheral blood. J is TRBJ1-2 and V is TRBV4-1; 7 bases are shared with TRBD1. The clonotype was recovered from a young man with acute or convalescent COVID-19. For the CDR3, the DNA is TGCGCCAGCAGCCAAGATACGGGACAGCCCAACTATGGCTACACCTTC. Its protein is CASSQDTGQPNYGYTF.